This is a list of T cell receptor beta chains from one sample in a study of shared clonotypes between healthy human individuals. Data came from immunoSEQ multiplex PCR; TCRdb stores just in-frame clones and leaves some out. The repertoire holds more than 2 million clones, with roughly 94% as singletons. The material sequenced was naive CD4+ T cells sorted from blood. The receptors come from a man younger than 35 in good health. Each CDR3 is given with its conserved first and last residue. A D gene is named only where the DNA matches it firmly. Clone size is not always given. Where it is, it says once, few, many or a class for expanded clones.

CDR3nt	CDR3aa	abundance	d_gene	v_gene	j_gene
TGTGCCAGCAGCCCCTGGAGGGGTGGCTACACCTTC	CASSPWRGGYTF	-	-	TRBV6-6	TRBJ1-2
TGTGCCAGCCGGGAAAGGCTGAACACTGAAGCTTTCTTT	CASRERLNTEAFF	-	-	TRBV6-1	TRBJ1-1
TGTGCCAGCAGCCCTTACTCGCGAGGTGGTGGCTACACCTTC	CASSPYSRGGGYTF	-	-	TRBV11-2	TRBJ1-2
TGTGCCAGCAGTGCTTTGGGACAGGGGGGCTACGAGCAGTACTTC	CASSALGQGGYEQYF	-	TRBD1	TRBV28	TRBJ2-7
TGTGCCAGCAGCTTAGAGCGGGGGACCACAGATACGCAGTATTTT	CASSLERGTTDTQYF	-	TRBD2	TRBV11-1	TRBJ2-3
TGTGCCAGCAGACAGGGGGCCTTGAACACCGGGGAGCTGTTTTTT	CASRQGALNTGELFF	-	TRBD1	TRBV6-5	TRBJ2-2
TGTGCCAGCAGATGGGACACAGGGAACACTGAAGCTTTCTTT	CASRWDTGNTEAFF	-	-	TRBV7-9	TRBJ1-1
TGTGCCAGCAGTGAAGGGAGGACAGATACGCAGTATTTT	CASSEGRTDTQYF	-	-	TRBV6-1	TRBJ2-3
TGTGCCAGCAGCCCTCCTTTCAGTGAAAAACTGTTTTTT	CASSPPFSEKLFF	-	-	TRBV9	TRBJ1-4
TGTGCCAGCAGTAGACAGGGGGCGTTCGGCTACACCTTC	CASSRQGAFGYTF	-	TRBD1	TRBV6-5	TRBJ1-2
TGTGCCAGCAGCTTACGGCAGAATCAGCCCCAGCATTTT	CASSLRQNQPQHF	once	-	TRBV7-2	TRBJ1-5
TGCGCCAGCGCACCTGGTCCCAATGAGCAGTTCTTC	CASAPGPNEQFF	once	-	TRBV5-1	TRBJ2-1
TGTGCCAGCAAATCTCCCGGAGGCGGCTACACCTTC	CASKSPGGGYTF	-	-	TRBV6-5	TRBJ1-2
TGTGCCAGCAGGGGGCCGGTCGAGCAGTACTTC	CASRGPVEQYF	-	-	TRBV6-4	TRBJ2-7
TGTGCCAGCAGCTTTCCCTACTCAGGATCCACTGAAGCTTTCTTT	CASSFPYSGSTEAFF	-	-	TRBV7-9	TRBJ1-1
TGTGCCAGTTTGCTGGGGGGGAACACTGAAGCTTTCTTT	CASLLGGNTEAFF	-	-	TRBV6-1	TRBJ1-1
TGTGCCAGCAGCTTCTTAGACAGCTATCAGGGCTACACCTTC	CASSFLDSYQGYTF	-	-	TRBV5-4	TRBJ1-2
TGTGCCAGCAGCTTATGGGGGCCCCGGACCGGGGAGCTGTTTTTT	CASSLWGPRTGELFF	-	-	TRBV7-2	TRBJ2-2
TGCGCCAGCAGCCCCCGACGGGGGCTTACTTTCTTAGCCAAAAACATTCAGTACTTC	CASSPRRGLTFLAKNIQYF	-	-	TRBV5-1	TRBJ2-4
TGTGCCCCCGCAGGGGATGGCAATCAGCCCCAGCATTTT	CAPAGDGNQPQHF	-	-	TRBV6-5	TRBJ1-5